This T cell receptor (beta chain) was sequenced in a study of control samples from healthy donors and cancer patients. Assay: immunoSEQ multiplex PCR; the TCRdb copy retains only in-frame clones and omits some. The sample has about 130,000 clones, about 92% seen once. Trimming took 6 bases from V and 1 from J, leaving 10 bases between them. CDR1 and CDR2 (germline): KGHSH, LQKENI. This CDR3 comprises 13 residues. The sequenced sample was PBMCs. The V call is TRBV18, the J call TRBJ2-7; D possibly corresponds to TRBD2 (6 bases). The sequence was collected from a man older than 75 with head and neck cancer. CDR3 loop: CASSGGISYEQYF. CDR3 nucleotides: TGTGCCAGCTCCGGGGGTATTTCCTACGAGCAGTACTTC.